A selection of T cell receptor beta chains follows, all from one sample in a study of CD8+ T cells in alopecia areata. TCRdb's table, derived via immunoSEQ multiplex PCR, lists solely in-frame clones and lacks some. The table lists around 150,000 clones, around 60% of them singletons. The sample was CD4+ T cells sorted from blood, taken at week 24, from a patient treated with tofacitinib. These receptors came from a human donor with alopecia areata. CDR3s leave out the opening cysteine and the closing phenylalanine or tryptophan. D genes are given only for firm matches.

J	length	D	V	CDR3
TRBJ1-6	12	.	TRBV6-5	ASSYGGNNSPLH
TRBJ2-6	15	TRBD1	TRBV7-2	ASRAGQGFSGANVLT
TRBJ2-5	14	.	TRBV5-1	ASSARTVSNQETQY
TRBJ2-2	10	.	TRBV29-1	SVGENTGELF
TRBJ2-3	14	TRBD2	TRBV11-2	ASSLAQAGGTDTQY
TRBJ2-3	12	TRBD1	TRBV29-1	SVGGRGGPDTQY
TRBJ2-7	13	TRBD1	TRBV27	ASRQGQGTAYEQY
TRBJ2-7	13	.	TRBV4-1	ASSQGQISSSEQY
TRBJ1-1	12	TRBD1	TRBV27	ASSLDRRAPEAF
TRBJ1-2	12	TRBD1	TRBV6-1	ASSEGQGDSGYT